The next 19 T cell receptor beta chains were all read from a single sample in a study of blood T cell repertoires in COVID-19. TCRdb's copy holds only in-frame clones and misses some; the assay was immunoSEQ multiplex PCR. The table includes 150,000 to 200,000 clones, 80% to 90% detected once. The source material was peripheral blood. The receptors here all came from a human donor in a cohort sampled during active COVID-19.

This chain links TRBV10-3 with TRBJ1-4; D not resolved. Per the germline V gene, CDR1 is ENHRY and CDR2 is SYGVKD. Trimming cost V 3 bases and J 5 bases, with 16 bases left between them. The CDR3 is made up of 16 amino acids. The CDR3 loop reads CAISEDSLPENEKLFF. Here the CDR3 DNA reads TGTGCCATCAGTGAAGACTCCCTCCCGGAGAATGAAAAACTGTTTTTT.

This clone was recorded only once. The chain joins TRBV18 to TRBJ2-7; tentative D call: TRBD1 (5 bases). Germline V gene lookup returns CDR1 KGHSH and CDR2 LQKENI. This CDR3 region has 12 residues. Trimming shortened V by 3 bases and J by 5 bases, and 8 bases separated the two germline ends. Here the CDR3 DNA reads TGTGCCAGCTCACCTGACAGCGACGAGCAGTACTTC. This translates into CASSPDSDEQYF. Variable domain in full (rest from reference TRBV18 and TRBJ2-7): NAGVMQNPRHLVRRRGQEARLRCSPMKGHSHVYWYRQLPEEGLKFMVYLQKENIIDESGMPKERFSAEFPKEGPSILRIQQVVRGDSAAYFCASSPDSDEQYFGPGTRLTVT.

J is TRBJ2-5 and V is TRBV12-3 or TRBV12-4, with D perhaps matching TRBD2 (6 bases). The CDR3 totals 13 residues. Trimming left V 6 bases short and J 9 bases short, with 17 bases between. The CDR3 loop reads CASSRTSIEAQYF. In DNA form, the CDR3 reads TGTGCCAGCAGCCGAACTAGCATCGAGGCCCAGTACTTC.

J is TRBJ1-4 and V is TRBV4-1; D ambiguous. The CDR3 length is 15 residues. CDR1 is MGHRA, CDR2 YSYEKL, per germline. V shed 5 bases and J shed 2 bases, with 12 bases lying between them. DNA of the CDR3: TGCGCCAGCAGCTCGGTGGGCCGGACTAATGAAAAACTGTTTTTT. Translating gives CASSSVGRTNEKLFF.

The chain recombines TRBV7-2 with TRBJ2-1; D possibly corresponds to TRBD2 (6 bases). CDR3 length: 15 residues. Germline values: CDR1 SGHTA, CDR2 FQGNSA. V lost 1 base to trimming and J lost 8 bases, with 15 bases between them. CDR3 nucleotide sequence: TGTGCCAGCAGCTTAGGGAGGGGAGTCAGAGATGAGCAGTTCTTC. This sequence encodes CASSLGRGVRDEQFF. The complete variable domain, with remaining parts taken from reference TRBV7-2 and TRBJ2-1, reads GAGVSQSPSNKVTEKGKDVELRCDPISGHTALYWYRQSLGQGLEFLIYFQGNSAPDKSGLPSDRFSAERTGGSVSTLTIQRTQQEDSAVYLCASSLGRGVRDEQFFGPGTRLTVL.

This chain joins TRBV20-1 and TRBJ2-7; a possible D gene is TRBD2 (5 bases). This CDR3 is built from 11 residues. With 7 bases removed from V and 5 bases from J, the gap between germline ends came to 12 bases. CDR1 DFQATT and CDR2 SNEGSKA come from the germline V gene (reference sequence). This CDR3 is CSEERNHEQYF. The CDR3 DNA is TGCAGTGAGGAGCGGAATCACGAGCAGTACTTC.

The CDR3 sequence: CASSQDGVGPYGYTF. The DNA of the CDR3 is TGCGCCAGCAGCCAAGACGGGGTCGGACCCTATGGCTACACCTTC. This chain links TRBV4-3 with TRBJ1-2; D is unclear. The CDR3 contains 15 residues. Germline CDR1 LGHNA, CDR2 YSLEER. Trimming shortened V by 0 bases and J by 4 bases, and 12 bases separated the two germline ends.

The rearrangement joins TRBV2 to TRBJ1-5; D is possibly TRBD1 (5 bases). V was clipped by 2 bases and J by 8 bases, with 19 bases between them. CDR3 length: 16 amino acids. Germline V gene lookup returns CDR1 SNHLY and CDR2 FYNNEI. The CDR3 sequence: CASSEFARVTLEPQHF. The DNA of the CDR3 is TGTGCCAGCAGTGAATTTGCCAGGGTGACTTTGGAGCCCCAGCATTTT.

The J gene is TRBJ1-3, the V gene TRBV6-5, with D possibly being TRBD1 (6 bases). CDR3 size: 14 residues. Germline lookup yields CDR1 MNHEY and CDR2 SVGAGI. V was cut by 11 bases and J by 3 bases, with 17 bases left in between. The DNA of the CDR3 is TGTGCCGGAGATCCAGGGGAAGGTGGAAACACCATATATTTT. This codes for CAGDPGEGGNTIYF.

This sequence joins TRBV7-8 and TRBJ2-7; D call uncertain. The CDR3 is made up of 14 amino acids. Germline V lookup: CDR1 SGHVS, CDR2 FQNEAQ. The V end was cut by 6 bases, the J end by 3 bases, with 15 bases between. Written as DNA, the CDR3 is TGTGCCAGCAGGCCCGCCCAGGATGGCTACGAGCAGTACTTC. Amino acid sequence: CASRPAQDGYEQYF.

This clone was seen only a few times. The chain recombines TRBV5-1 with TRBJ2-3, with 13 nucleotides matching TRBD2. Trimming took 0 bases from V and 5 from J; bases not matched to a gene: 6. Germline CDR1 is SGHRS and CDR2 is YFSETQ. The CDR3 contains 17 residues. The CDR3 DNA is TGCGCCAGCAGCTTGGAACTAGCGGGAGGGGTCGGAGATACGCAGTATTTT. Its protein product is CASSLELAGGVGDTQYF.

This clone was recorded a few times. The chain employs TRBV2 and TRBJ1-5; perhaps TRBD1 as D (5 bases). The CDR3 has 13 amino acids. Germline assignment: CDR1 SNHLY and CDR2 FYNNEI. Trimming left V 4 bases short and J 7 bases short, with 11 bases between. In DNA form, the CDR3 reads TGTGCCAGCAGTGCAGGGTTATTCCAGCCCCAGCATTTT. Protein: CASSAGLFQPQHF.

The rearrangement uses TRBV6-2 or TRBV6-3 and TRBJ2-3; the match to TRBD2 covers 8 bases. In germline, CDR1 is MNHEY, CDR2 SVGEGT. V gave up 5 bases and J gave up 3 bases; unmatched junction bases: 13. The CDR3 runs to 17 residues. As DNA, the CDR3 is TGTGCCAGCAGTCGTGCGTCTGCGGGGGGTCGGACAGATACGCAGTATTTT. It specifies CASSRASAGGRTDTQYF.

The chain carries TRBV3-1 (or the pseudogene TRBV3-2) and TRBJ2-4; no reliable D call. Deletions cut 3 bases from V and 4 bases from J, with 7 bases between. This CDR3 region has 13 residues. CDR1 is LGHDT and CDR2 is YNNKEL in the germline V gene (reference sequence). CDR3 amino acids: CASSHDLKNIQYF. The CDR3 DNA sequence: TGTGCCAGCAGCCACGACTTAAAAAACATTCAGTACTTC.

This chain connects TRBV6-5 to TRBJ2-2; D is unclear. V shed 6 bases and J shed 0 bases, with 8 bases lying between them. The V gene's germline CDR1 is MNHEY and CDR2 SVGAGI. CDR3 size: 14 residues. For the CDR3, the DNA is TGTGCCAGCAGCTTACTACCGAACACCGGGGAGCTGTTTTTT. This gives the protein CASSLLPNTGELFF.

The CDR3 loop is CASSLSSVPLNEQYF. CDR3 nucleotides: TGTGCCAGCAGCCTTTCTAGCGTCCCTCTAAACGAGCAGTACTTC. The chain employs TRBV6-6 and TRBJ2-7; a weak D match, TRBD2 (6 bases). This CDR3 region has 15 residues. V lost 6 bases to trimming and J lost 5 bases, with 20 bases between them. Germline loops: CDR1 MNHNY, CDR2 SVGAGI (reference sequence).

This chain uses TRBV19 with TRBJ2-2, with 7 positions matching TRBD2. The CDR3 runs 16 residues. Germline CDR1 is LNHDA and CDR2 is SQIVND (reference sequence). V lost 4 bases and J lost 4; bases outside the gene matches: 9. The CDR3 sequence is CASSKLREWSTGELFF. In DNA form, the CDR3 reads TGTGCCAGTAGTAAGCTGCGGGAGTGGAGCACCGGGGAGCTGTTTTTT.

The chain uses TRBV9 and TRBJ2-7; possible D gene TRBD2, 5 bases. Germline CDR1 is SGDLS and CDR2 is YYNGEE. This CDR3 is built from 14 residues. The ends were cut back, 4 bases at V and 3 bases at J, with 14 bases in the middle. The DNA of the CDR3 is TGTGCCAGCAGCCCGGTTGCGGGCGTCTACGAGCAGTACTTC. Amino acid sequence: CASSPVAGVYEQYF.

This chain joins TRBV27 and TRBJ2-1; D uncertain. This CDR3 is 12 amino acids long. V was pared by 6 bases and J by 8 bases, with 11 bases between. Per the germline V gene, CDR1 is MNHEY and CDR2 is SMNVEV (reference sequence). The CDR3: CASSPGYDEQFF. CDR3 coding DNA: TGTGCCAGCAGCCCCGGGTACGATGAGCAGTTCTTC.